Following are 20 T cell receptor beta chains from one sample sequenced in a study of blood T cell repertoires in COVID-19 (dated by TCRdb to about 2020). Receptor amplification or capture employed the immunoSEQ multiplex PCR assay. This immuneACCESS table, as held by TCRdb, lists in-frame sequences with V and J called but not all clones. Of the missing ones, under half trace to an unresolved V gene in checked studies; the others have no known cause. The sample yields around 210,000 clones; around nine tenths were counted once. The top ten constitute around 1.4% of the sample. Sequenced input: peripheral blood. The receptors come from a man aged 18 to 30 with active or convalescent COVID-19.

J is TRBJ1-3 and V is TRBV9; D is possibly TRBD1 (6 bases). Germline CDR1 SGDLS, CDR2 YYNGEE. There are 16 residues in the CDR3. The V end lost 4 bases, the J end lost 0 bases, and 14 bases lay between the germline ends. CDR3 in DNA: TGTGCCAGCAGCACCCGACAGGTCCTCTCTGGAAACACCATATATTTT. Protein sequence: CASSTRQVLSGNTIYF.

The rearrangement links TRBV7-8 to TRBJ1-1; D is possibly TRBD1 (6 bases). Germline lookup yields CDR1 SGHVS and CDR2 FQNEAQ. V was trimmed by 1 base and J by 6 bases, leaving 9 bases between them. CDR3 length equals 13 residues. CDR3 in amino acids: CASSLVSGAEAFF. CDR3 DNA sequence: TGTGCCAGCAGCTTAGTCTCAGGGGCTGAAGCTTTCTTT. Supplemented by reference TRBV7-8 and TRBJ1-1, the full variable domain reads GAGVSQSPRYKVAKRGQDVALRCDPISGHVSLFWYQQALGQGPEFLTYFQNEAQLDKSGLPSDRFFAERPEGSVSTLKIQRTQQEDSAVYLCASSLVSGAEAFFGQGTRLTVV.

The V call is TRBV5-1, the J call TRBJ2-3; maybe TRBD2 (5 bases). The length of the CDR3 is 14 residues. Germline V CDR1 and CDR2: SGHRS, YFSETQ. The V and J ends lost 6 bases and 4 bases respectively, with 15 bases between them. The CDR3 sequence is CASTRASSPDTQYF. The CDR3 DNA sequence: TGCGCCAGCACCCGGGCTAGCTCGCCAGATACGCAGTATTTT.

V and J are TRBV7-8 and TRBJ2-2; TRBD2 matches at 8 bases. The V gene's germline CDR1 is SGHVS and CDR2 FQNEAQ. The CDR3 has 18 residues. V was clipped by 2 bases and J by 4 bases; unmatched bases: 12. Here the CDR3 DNA reads TGTGCCAGCAGCTTACAGGCGGCGGGAGGTAGGGGCACCGGGGAGCTGTTTTTT. This codes for CASSLQAAGGRGTGELFF. The complete variable domain, with remaining parts taken from reference TRBV7-8 and TRBJ2-2, reads GAGVSQSPRYKVAKRGQDVALRCDPISGHVSLFWYQQALGQGPEFLTYFQNEAQLDKSGLPSDRFFAERPEGSVSTLKIQRTQQEDSAVYLCASSLQAAGGRGTGELFFGEGSRLTVL.

J is TRBJ2-3 and V is TRBV2, with TRBD2 matching 13 bases. The CDR3 extends over 15 amino acids. Germline assignment: CDR1 SNHLY and CDR2 FYNNEI. J was trimmed by 2 bases and V by 9 bases; bases with no gene match: 5. The CDR3 coding sequence is TGTGCCAGGACAGGACTAGCGGGAGCCACAGATACGCAGTATTTT. Amino acids: CARTGLAGATDTQYF.

This clone was detected only once. This chain links TRBV30 with TRBJ2-7; D unresolved. CDR1 GTSNPN and CDR2 SVGIG come from the germline V gene (reference sequence). V was pared by 1 base and J by 2 bases, with 12 bases between. This CDR3 contains 14 residues. The CDR3 sequence: CAWSEGNLAYEQYF. The CDR3, as DNA: TGTGCCTGGAGTGAAGGCAACCTAGCCTACGAGCAGTACTTC. The variable domain in full, completed from reference TRBV30 and TRBJ2-7, reads SQTIHQWPATLVQPVGSPLSLECTVEGTSNPNLYWYRQAAGRGLQLLFYSVGIGQISSEVPQNLSASRPQDRQFILSSKKLLLSDSGFYLCAWSEGNLAYEQYFGPGTRLTVT.

The J gene is TRBJ2-3, the V gene TRBV4-1; D call uncertain. CDR3 size: 11 residues. Germline lookup yields CDR1 MGHRA and CDR2 YSYEKL. Trimming removed 6 bases at V and 2 bases at J, with 3 bases between. The DNA of the CDR3 is TGCGCCAGCAGGGCCACAGATACGCAGTATTTT. Translation: CASRATDTQYF.

This chain connects TRBV12-3 or TRBV12-4 to TRBJ1-1; D remains ambiguous. This CDR3 is built from 12 residues. V shed 5 bases and J shed 1 base, with 5 bases lying between them. The CDR3 reads CASSRGNTEAFF. The DNA for the CDR3 is TGTGCCAGCAGTCGGGGGAACACTGAAGCTTTCTTT.

This chain connects TRBV27 to TRBJ1-2; D gene ambiguous. Germline loops: CDR1 MNHEY, CDR2 SMNVEV (reference sequence). The CDR3 length is 13 residues. V lost 3 bases and J 5 bases, leaving 10 bases between the germline ends. For the CDR3, the DNA is TGTGCCAGCAGTTTGGAGGAGGGATATGGCTACACCTTC. This encodes CASSLEEGYGYTF.

The V and J genes are TRBV5-1 and TRBJ2-2; D ambiguous. This CDR3 has 14 residues. The V end was cut by 4 bases, the J end by 0 bases, with 7 bases between. The V gene's germline CDR1 is SGHRS and CDR2 YFSETQ. CDR3 sequence: CASSPSANTGELFF. Here the CDR3 DNA reads TGCGCCAGCAGCCCCTCAGCGAACACCGGGGAGCTGTTTTTT. Drawing the rest from reference TRBV5-1 and TRBJ2-2, the complete variable domain is KAGVTQTPRYLIKTRGQQVTLSCSPISGHRSVSWYQQTPGQGLQFLFEYFSETQRNKGNFPGRFSGRQFSNSRSEMNVSTLELGDSALYLCASSPSANTGELFFGEGSRLTVL.

The chain employs TRBV6-6 and TRBJ2-7; tentative D call: TRBD1 (5 bases). V was pared by 5 bases and J by 7 bases, with 21 bases between. The CDR3 covers 15 residues. In germline, CDR1 is MNHNY, CDR2 SVGAGI (reference sequence). The CDR3 nucleotides are TGTGCCAGCAGTGGGGCTGGCAGGACCCCTTCGGAGCAGTACTTC. Encoded protein: CASSGAGRTPSEQYF.

The V gene is TRBV3-1 (or the pseudogene TRBV3-2), the J gene TRBJ1-1; D gene ambiguous. Deletions cut 1 base from V and 0 bases from J, with 9 bases between. CDR1 and CDR2 from the germline V gene are LGHDT and YNNKEL (reference sequence). CDR3 size: 15 residues. CDR3 coding DNA: TGTGCCAGCAGCCAAGCAGATAATATGAACACTGAAGCTTTCTTT. Translation gives CASSQADNMNTEAFF.

V gene TRBV19 combines with J gene TRBJ2-7; 10 nucleotides line up with TRBD1. The V and J ends lost 8 bases and 6 bases, in that order; junction bases with no gene match: 13. CDR1 and CDR2 from the germline V gene are LNHDA and SQIVND (reference sequence). The CDR3 extends over 15 amino acids. The CDR3 reads CASRGTGVFSGEQYF. The CDR3 nucleotides are TGTGCCAGTCGCGGGACAGGGGTCTTTTCTGGCGAGCAGTACTTC. Variable domain in full (rest from reference TRBV19 and TRBJ2-7): DGGITQSPKYLFRKEGQNVTLSCEQNLNHDAMYWYRQDPGQGLRLIYYSQIVNDFQKGDIAEGYSVSREKKESFPLTVTSAQKNPTAFYLCASRGTGVFSGEQYFGPGTRLTVT.

The chain has TRBV27 and TRBJ2-7; 11 nucleotides line up with TRBD2. V shed 4 bases and J 1 base; nucleotides not matched to a gene: 6. This CDR3 is 16 amino acids long. The germline CDR1 and CDR2 sequences are MNHEY and SMNVEV (reference sequence). This CDR3 is CASSSTGLAESYEQYF. In nucleotides, the CDR3 is TGTGCCAGCAGTTCGACGGGACTAGCGGAGTCCTACGAGCAGTACTTC.

V gene TRBV5-1 combines with J gene TRBJ2-7, with TRBD2 identical over 9 bases. The CDR3 spans 14 residues. V lost 7 bases and J lost 3; bases outside the gene matches: 8. The V gene's germline CDR1 is SGHRS and CDR2 YFSETQ. The CDR3 here is CASSLAGGLYEQYF. CDR3 sequence (DNA): TGCGCCAGCTCCTTGGCGGGAGGGCTCTACGAGCAGTACTTC.

This clone has a handful of counts. The chain is built from TRBV27 and TRBJ1-1; D not resolved. CDR1 and CDR2 from the germline V gene are MNHEY and SMNVEV (reference sequence). V lost 2 bases to trimming and J lost 4 bases, with 8 bases between them. The CDR3 covers 13 residues. The DNA of the CDR3 is TGTGCCAGCAGTTTAAGCGATATCACTGAAGCTTTCTTT. It encodes CASSLSDITEAFF.

The rearrangement uses TRBV6-5 and TRBJ2-1, with 7 bases fitting TRBD2. Germline loops: CDR1 MNHEY, CDR2 SVGAGI. V shed 0 bases, J shed 6 bases, and the junction held 5 bases outside the gene matches. The CDR3 has 15 amino acids. CDR3 residues: CASSYSSGILNEQFF. The CDR3 DNA reads as TGTGCCAGCAGTTACTCCAGCGGGATCCTCAATGAGCAGTTCTTC.

The chain combines TRBV7-2 with TRBJ2-7; the D gene is possibly TRBD2 (7 bases). Germline V gives CDR1 SGHTA, CDR2 FQGNSA. The CDR3 runs 14 residues. Trimming stripped 5 bases from V and 2 bases from J, with 13 bases between. In DNA, the CDR3 is TGTGCCAGCAGCAACAGGGCGGGGGCCTACGAGCAGTACTTC. Its protein is CASSNRAGAYEQYF.

As DNA, the CDR3 is TGTGCCAGCAGCTTAGACCATAGCTCCTATAATTCACCCCTCCACTTT. It encodes CASSLDHSSYNSPLHF. The chain carries TRBV7-2 and TRBJ1-6, with D hard to call. Germline V gives CDR1 SGHTA, CDR2 FQGNSA. The CDR3 loop spans 16 amino acids. V was shortened by 1 base and J by 0 bases, with 7 bases between the two germline ends.

The rearrangement uses TRBV7-2 and TRBJ2-6, with 8 nucleotides matching TRBD1. Trimming at V came to 5 bases and at J to 2 bases, leaving 5 bases not matched to a gene. The germline V gene has CDR1 SGHTA and CDR2 FQGNSA. The CDR3 has 16 amino acids. CDR3 in DNA: TGTGCCAGCAGCATACCGACAGGGGCTGGGGCCAACGTCCTGACTTTC. Translated: CASSIPTGAGANVLTF. The variable domain in full, with the rest retrieved from reference TRBV7-2 and TRBJ2-6, is GAGVSQSPSNKVTEKGKDVELRCDPISGHTALYWYRQSLGQGLEFLIYFQGNSAPDKSGLPSDRFSAERTGGSVSTLTIQRTQQEDSAVYLCASSIPTGAGANVLTFGAGSRLTVL.